The rows below give T cell receptor beta chains drawn from one sample of a study of glioma-infiltrating T cells. Each CDR3 protein gets one entry after TCRdb re-called the multiplex PCR reads with MiXCR. The sample consists of over 140,000 distinct CDR3 sequences, around 40% of them appearing once. Sequencing was performed on glioma tissue, nonneoplastic brain tissue, or PBMCs (not recorded which). All receptors come from a human donor with low-grade glioma or glioblastoma, undergoing nonglioma brain surgery, or in good health (not recorded which). Each CDR3 is given with its conserved first and last residue. The D gene is left open where the match is weak. Rows give clone size only sometimes, using once, few, many, or a class for an expanded clone.

abundance,j_gene,d_gene,v_gene,CDR3nt,CDR3aa
few,TRBJ1-3,-,TRBV28,TGTGCCAGCAGTTTAGAGGGCCACTCTGGAAACACCATATATTTT,CASSLEGHSGNTIYF
-,TRBJ2-1,-,TRBV2,TGTGCCAGCAGTTTCGACACGGGATGGGGGCAGTTCTTC,CASSFDTGWGQFF
-,TRBJ2-3,-,TRBV5-1,TGCGCCAGCAGCTTGGAGGACAGCTCAGATACGCAGTATTTT,CASSLEDSSDTQYF
few,TRBJ2-5,TRBD1,TRBV20-1,TGCAGTGCTAGGACAGGGATCTGGTGGTCAGAAGAGACCCAGTACTTC,CSARTGIWWSEETQYF
many,TRBJ2-3,-,TRBV4-1,TGCGCCAGCAGCCAAGTTCTCAGTCGAGATACGCAGTATTTT,CASSQVLSRDTQYF
-,TRBJ2-3,-,TRBV7-2,TGTGCCAGCAGCCAAAGCGGGCCCGTCACAGATACGCAGTATTTT,CASSQSGPVTDTQYF
many,TRBJ1-1,-,TRBV6-1,TGTGCCAGCAGTTTCGGACAGCGCAACACTGAAGCTTTCTTT,CASSFGQRNTEAFF
-,TRBJ1-5,-,TRBV29-1,TGCAGCGTTGCCTACAGCCGAGGACAGCCCCAGCATTTT,CSVAYSRGQPQHF
few,TRBJ1-1,-,TRBV20-1,TGCAGTGCTAGAGATACGGGCACTGAAGCTTTCTTT,CSARDTGTEAFF
-,TRBJ1-1,TRBD1,TRBV28,TGTGCCAGCACCGAACCAGGGACAGTTATGATGAACACTGAAGCTTTCTTT,CASTEPGTVMMNTEAFF
-,TRBJ1-5,-,TRBV19,TGTGCCAGTAGGATCGCTCACACTAATCAGCCCCAGAATTTT,CASRIAHTNQPQNF
-,TRBJ2-7,-,TRBV4-3,TGCGCCAGCAGCCAAGATCTAACAGGATACTCCTACGAGCAGTACTTC,CASSQDLTGYSYEQYF
-,TRBJ1-1,TRBD1,TRBV7-2,TGTGCCAGCAGCTTAGAGACAGGGACGAACACTGAAGCTTTCTTT,CASSLETGTNTEAFF
few,TRBJ1-1,-,TRBV20-1,TGCAGTGCTAGAGGGACGACTAGCGCCTCTGACACTGAAGCTTTCTTT,CSARGTTSASDTEAFF
-,TRBJ2-1,-,TRBV6-1,TGTGCCAGCAGCCTACCCCCGGGGGGCCTTAGGCAGTTCTTC,CASSLPPGGLRQFF
few,TRBJ2-7,TRBD1,TRBV6-1,TGTGCCAGCAGCACCGACAGGGCCGAGCAGTACTTC,CASSTDRAEQYF
few,TRBJ1-6,TRBD1,TRBV20-1,TGCAGTGCCCTGGGACAGCACAACTATAATTCACCCCTCCACTTT,CSALGQHNYNSPLHF
few,TRBJ2-5,TRBD1,TRBV7-2,TGTGCCAGCAGCTTATCTCCGGGACAGGGCCAAGAGACCCAGTACTTC,CASSLSPGQGQETQYF
many,TRBJ2-7,-,TRBV4-1,TGCGCCAGCAGCCAAAGGGGGAGGGCCTACGAGCAGTACTTC,CASSQRGRAYEQYF
-,TRBJ1-6,TRBD1,TRBV2,TGTGCCAGCAGGGGCGGACAGGGGGCCGGTTCACCCCTCCACTTT,CASRGGQGAGSPLHF
-,TRBJ2-1,-,TRBV7-9,TGTGCCAGCAGCTTGACAGTCAACAATGAGCAGTTCTTC,CASSLTVNNEQFF
few,TRBJ2-7,-,TRBV7-9,TGTGCCAGCAGCTTAGCCACCACAGGCAACGAGCAGTACTTC,CASSLATTGNEQYF
few,TRBJ2-1,-,TRBV6-1,TGTGCCAGCACCCTGACTAGTGGCCATGAGCAGTTCTTC,CASTLTSGHEQFF
few,TRBJ2-5,TRBD1,TRBV20-1,TGCAGTGCTAGTCCCCGGGACAGGGGGGCGGAGACCCAGTACTTC,CSASPRDRGAETQYF
once,TRBJ1-1,-,TRBV9,TGTGCCAGCAGCCCCCTTGGGTCCAGCACTGAAGCTTTCTTT,CASSPLGSSTEAFF